This TCR beta chain was profiled in a study of blood T cell repertoires in COVID-19. The CDR3 consists of 15 residues. The V gene lost 2 bases and the J gene lost 2 bases, with 13 bases spanning the gap. Looked up from germline, CDR1 is SGHRS and CDR2 is YFSETQ. This clone was detected only once. Libraries were prepared by immunoSEQ multiplex PCR; TCRdb keeps only in-frame clonotypes and omits some of them. The sample shows about 180,000 clones, about 85% of them seen only once. The chain couples TRBV5-1 to TRBJ2-5; D may be TRBD1 (5 bases). The source material was peripheral blood. The receptor was derived from a person aged 65 to 79 with COVID-19, enrolled during active disease. CDR3 residues: CASSFSTGDQETQYF. The DNA of the CDR3 is TGCGCCAGCAGCTTTAGCACAGGTGATCAAGAGACCCAGTACTTC.